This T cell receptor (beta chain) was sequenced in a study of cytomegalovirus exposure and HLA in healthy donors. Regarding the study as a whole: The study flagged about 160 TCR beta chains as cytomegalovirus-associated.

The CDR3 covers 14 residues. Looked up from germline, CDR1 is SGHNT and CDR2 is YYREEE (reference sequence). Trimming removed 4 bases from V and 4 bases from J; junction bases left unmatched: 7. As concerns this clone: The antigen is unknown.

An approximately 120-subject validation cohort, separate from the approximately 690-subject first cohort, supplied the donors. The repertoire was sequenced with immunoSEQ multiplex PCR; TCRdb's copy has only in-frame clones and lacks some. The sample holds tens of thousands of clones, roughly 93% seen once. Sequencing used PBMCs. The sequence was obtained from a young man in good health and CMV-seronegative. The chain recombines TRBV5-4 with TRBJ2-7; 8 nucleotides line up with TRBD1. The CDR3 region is CASSAQGEVYEQYF. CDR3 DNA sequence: TGTGCCAGCAGCGCACAGGGGGAGGTTTACGAGCAGTACTTC.